The rows below give T cell receptor beta chains drawn from one sample of a study of beta chain features in type 1 diabetes. Profiled with immunoSEQ multiplex PCR; TCRdb holds only in-frame clones, not every one. The sample has under 800,000 clones; roughly a sixth are singletons. Material for sequencing was naive CD4+ T cells from blood. The receptor set was obtained from a man between 18 and 35 years old in good health. Both conserved end residues are part of each CDR3. D genes are given only for firm matches. For some rows the clone size is stated as once, few or many, or as a class when expanded; others skip it.

d_gene: -; v_gene: TRBV14; len: 13; abundance: many; j_gene: TRBJ2-7; CDR3aa: CASSLNRAGEQYF; CDR3nt: TGTGCCAGCAGCCTGAACAGGGCTGGAGAGCAGTACTTC
d_gene: TRBD1; v_gene: TRBV28; len: 14; abundance: -; j_gene: TRBJ1-2; CDR3aa: CASRRTGLNYGYTF; CDR3nt: TGTGCCAGCAGGAGGACAGGCCTCAACTATGGCTACACCTTC
d_gene: TRBD2; v_gene: TRBV4-2; len: 16; abundance: -; j_gene: TRBJ2-3; CDR3aa: CASSQVPAGGGDTQYF; CDR3nt: TGTGCCAGCAGCCAAGTTCCAGCGGGAGGGGGAGATACGCAGTATTTT
d_gene: -; v_gene: TRBV6-4; len: 16; abundance: -; j_gene: TRBJ2-3; CDR3aa: CASSRGALGGTDTQYF; CDR3nt: TGTGCCAGCAGTCGAGGGGCCTTGGGGGGCACAGATACGCAGTATTTT
d_gene: TRBD2; v_gene: TRBV11-3; len: 17; abundance: -; j_gene: TRBJ2-1; CDR3aa: CASSPGATSGGYNEQFF; CDR3nt: TGTGCCAGCAGCCCAGGAGCTACTAGCGGGGGTTACAATGAGCAGTTCTTC
d_gene: -; v_gene: TRBV30; len: 14; abundance: -; j_gene: TRBJ1-3; CDR3aa: CAWSVGGRGNTIYF; CDR3nt: TGTGCCTGGAGTGTGGGGGGACGAGGAAACACCATATATTTT
d_gene: -; v_gene: TRBV30; len: 14; abundance: few; j_gene: TRBJ1-5; CDR3aa: CAWSVPGNNQPQHF; CDR3nt: TGTGCCTGGAGTGTACCCGGTAACAATCAGCCCCAGCATTTT
d_gene: -; v_gene: TRBV5-1; len: 13; abundance: -; j_gene: TRBJ1-1; CDR3aa: CASSLGANTEAFF; CDR3nt: TGCGCCAGCAGCCTGGGGGCGAACACTGAAGCTTTCTTT
d_gene: TRBD1; v_gene: TRBV7-9; len: 14; abundance: -; j_gene: TRBJ2-7; CDR3aa: CASSKQGSSYEQYF; CDR3nt: TGTGCCAGCAGCAAACAGGGGAGCTCCTACGAGCAGTACTTC
d_gene: -; v_gene: TRBV7-3; len: 13; abundance: few; j_gene: TRBJ2-2; CDR3aa: CASRLENTGELFF; CDR3nt: TGTGCCAGCAGGCTGGAGAACACCGGGGAGCTGTTTTTT
d_gene: -; v_gene: TRBV19; len: 13; abundance: -; j_gene: TRBJ1-2; CDR3aa: CASTPDGNYGYTF; CDR3nt: TGTGCCAGTACCCCAGATGGTAACTATGGCTACACCTTC
d_gene: -; v_gene: TRBV7-2; len: 16; abundance: few; j_gene: TRBJ1-1; CDR3aa: CASSLLPRFLGTEAFF; CDR3nt: TGTGCCAGCAGCTTACTCCCCCGATTCCTGGGGACTGAAGCTTTCTTT
d_gene: TRBD1; v_gene: TRBV4-3; len: 14; abundance: -; j_gene: TRBJ2-1; CDR3aa: CASSRTGKNNEQFF; CDR3nt: TGCGCCAGCAGTCGGACAGGGAAAAACAATGAGCAGTTCTTC
d_gene: -; v_gene: TRBV18; len: 15; abundance: -; j_gene: TRBJ1-2; CDR3aa: CASSPQSTSNYGYTF; CDR3nt: TGTGCCAGCTCACCACAATCGACAAGTAACTATGGCTACACCTTC